The clone carrying this TCR beta chain was seen only a few times. The data were taken from a study of beta chain features in type 1 diabetes. Germline CDR1 SQVTM, CDR2 ANQGSEA. V dropped 4 bases and J dropped 5; count of bases not matched to a gene: 3. This CDR3 region has 12 residues. cDNA synthesis used the whole RNA isolate, giving expressed TCRB sequences. TCRdb's copy holds only in-frame clones and misses some; the assay was immunoSEQ multiplex PCR. This sample yields some 250,000 clones, of which about 30% are seen a single time; approximately 4% belongs to the top ten. This chain links TRBV29-1 with TRBJ2-5, with 8 bases fitting TRBD1. The origin of this receptor is a man younger than 45 in good health. Sequencing was carried out using central memory CD4+ T cells from blood. CDR3 loop: CSVAGGEETQYF. CDR3 bases: TGCAGCGTTGCAGGGGGCGAGGAGACCCAGTACTTC.